These T cell receptor beta chains were read from a single sample in a study of blood T cell repertoires in COVID-19. Profiling relied on immunoSEQ multiplex PCR, and the TCRdb table lists in-frame clones only, not all of them. This table has approximately 250,000 clones, approximately 85% appearing once. Input material: peripheral blood. The receptors come from a middle-aged man with acute or convalescent COVID-19. Each CDR3 is given without its conserved first and last residue. The order of the fields is CDR3 protein, V gene, clone size. Clone size is given for some rows only: seen once, a few or many times, or a class if the clone is expanded.

ATSDRGDGYT	TRBV24-1	-
ASSLRQASTDTQY	TRBV27	-
ASSPSGGINSPLH	TRBV18	once
ASAGVGAYEQY	TRBV2	-
ASSFAGGIQETQY	TRBV11-2	-
ASSLGQGAYEQY	TRBV5-1	-
ASSPPNRADTEAF	TRBV28	-
ASSYLYSNQPQH	TRBV6-6	-
ASSQALSLGYT	TRBV4-2	-
ASSLGGDGYT	TRBV7-9	-
ANQGVGRVGSEAF	TRBV19	-
ASSQDSPGVRGQETQY	TRBV4-1	-
ASSPPGAPYEQY	TRBV18	-
ASSGSGTATYNEQF	TRBV7-8	-
ASSLGLEETQY	TRBV5-1	once
ASKEERLNSYEQY	TRBV11-2	-
ASSMDRVYGELF	TRBV6-2/TRBV6-3	-
ASREGAAKNIQY	TRBV6-5	once